These T cell receptor beta chains were read from a single sample in a study of CD8 T cells in cerebrospinal fluid in Alzheimer's disease. With the 10x single-cell sequencing reads reprocessed, TCRdb shows one record per CDR3 protein and no DNA. The listing records some 840 distinct CDR3 sequences. Sequences were obtained from cerebrospinal fluid. Source of these receptors: a human donor with Parkinson's disease. Both conserved end residues are part of each CDR3. Fields, in order: clone size, V gene, J gene, CDR3 protein. A row's size may be missing; if present it is once, few, many or a size class.

medium-sized	TRBV6-1	TRBJ2-7	CASRELPPNEQYF
medium-sized	TRBV11-2	TRBJ2-7	CASRLANSYEQYF
medium-sized	TRBV20-1	TRBJ2-5	CSAPESTQTQYF
medium-sized	TRBV7-9	TRBJ2-7	CASSSQGFEQYF
large	TRBV7-2	TRBJ1-3	CATGLDSGNTIYF
medium-sized	TRBV7-8	TRBJ1-5	CASSPEGGFQPQHF
NA	TRBV5-6	TRBJ1-6	CASSLEQNNSPLHF
large	TRBV6-4	TRBJ2-1	CASSDSVEGREQFF
large	TRBV7-2	TRBJ2-3	CASSLVRSRTDTQYF
medium-sized	TRBV27	TRBJ2-5	CASSLSVVLAETQYF
medium-sized	TRBV27	TRBJ2-3	CASSSNLGLAADTQYF
medium-sized	TRBV5-6	TRBJ2-3	CASSLGGGVRATQYF
medium-sized	TRBV19	TRBJ1-1	CASTGGRDVWDTEAFF
large	TRBV3-1	TRBJ1-5	CASSPGWEPQHF
large	TRBV28	TRBJ2-1	CATRTRRLGEQFF
NA	TRBV5-5	TRBJ2-5	CASSPDAGETQYF
medium-sized	TRBV11-2	TRBJ1-2	CASSLVRDGYTF
NA	TRBV5-6	TRBJ1-5	CASSSGQFDQPQHF
medium-sized	TRBV7-8	TRBJ2-3	CASSLAWSDTQYF
medium-sized	TRBV5-1	TRBJ2-3	CASSSLAGGRSSTDTQYF
large	TRBV15	TRBJ2-7	CATSRAFDTSEQYF
large	TRBV6-2/TRBV6-3	TRBJ2-5	CASRRRDNGETQYF
medium-sized	TRBV19	TRBJ1-5	CASSIGTLGRNQPQHF
medium-sized	TRBV27	TRBJ1-4	CASSLGFWSEKLFF
medium-sized	TRBV6-4	TRBJ1-1	CASSENENTEAFF
medium-sized	TRBV24-1	TRBJ2-5	CATSDTVEWETQYF
medium-sized	TRBV20-1	TRBJ1-2	CSARVDINYGYTF
medium-sized	TRBV19	TRBJ2-2	CASSIDRATGELFF
medium-sized	TRBV18	TRBJ2-3	CASSRDSTDTQYF